Sequencing of this TCR beta chain was carried out in a study of blood T cells in healthy people across ages. Combining a sample-barcoded 5' primer with a J-beta primer mix, a second PCR ran for about 7 to 11 cycles. Each CDR3 protein gets one entry after TCRdb re-called the 5' RACE reads with MiXCR. The data hold approximately 730,000 distinct CDR3 sequences, with roughly 41% observed a single time. J lost 0 bases, V lost 1 base, and 5 bases had no gene match. The germline CDR1 and CDR2 sequences are SGHRS and YFSETQ. The length of the CDR3 is 17 residues. Each sample gave at least 6 million isolated PBMCs.

Source material: blood. This TCR was sampled from a woman aged 60 to 75 in good health. This rearrangement joins TRBV5-1 to TRBJ2-2, with TRBD2 matching 8 bases. Here the CDR3 reads CASSLSGGASNTGELFF. The CDR3 DNA follows: TGCGCCAGCAGCTTGTCCGGGGGGGCCTCGAACACCGGGGAGCTGTTTTTT.